The source of this T cell receptor (beta chain) is a study of blood T cell repertoires in COVID-19. Data came from immunoSEQ multiplex PCR; TCRdb stores just in-frame clones and leaves some out. This sample yields about 35,000 clones, of which roughly four fifths are seen a single time; around 41% belongs to the top ten. The material sequenced was peripheral blood. This TCR was sampled from a man older than 75 with active or convalescent COVID-19.

CDR3 in DNA: TGTGCCAGCAGTTATCTAGCGCCGACCTACGAGCAGTACTTC. Its protein is CASSYLAPTYEQYF. The chain carries TRBV6-6 and TRBJ2-7; D is possibly TRBD2 (6 bases). CDR1 and CDR2 (germline): MNHNY, SVGAGI (reference sequence). This CDR3 comprises 14 residues. The V end was cut by 3 bases, the J end by 2 bases, with 11 bases between.